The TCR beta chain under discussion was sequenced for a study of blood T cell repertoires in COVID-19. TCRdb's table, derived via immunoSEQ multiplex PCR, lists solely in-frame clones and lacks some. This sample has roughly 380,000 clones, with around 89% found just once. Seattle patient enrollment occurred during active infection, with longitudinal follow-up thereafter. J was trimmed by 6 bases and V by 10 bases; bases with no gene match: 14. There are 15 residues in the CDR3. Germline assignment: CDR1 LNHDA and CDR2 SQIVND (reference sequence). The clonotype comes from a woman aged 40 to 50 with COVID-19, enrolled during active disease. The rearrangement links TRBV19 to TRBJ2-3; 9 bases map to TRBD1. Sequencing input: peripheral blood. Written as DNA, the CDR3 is TGTGCCACCCAAGACCTGACAGGGGGAGCGGATACGCAGTATTTT. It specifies CATQDLTGGADTQYF.